This T cell receptor beta chain is drawn from a study of breast tumors, draining lymph nodes, adjacent tissues. Study-wide findings and caveats: Most tumor T cells seemingly derive from lymph node, then expand in tumor. Compared with lymph nodes, tumors were less diverse; compared with nontumor tissue, more. Compared with basal-like, luminal-like tumors shared significantly more repertoire with nontumor tissue. Tumor T cell lymph node origin was a supported hypothesis, not proven.

Each CDR3 protein gets one entry after TCRdb re-called the multiplex PCR reads with MiXCR. The sample comprises tens of thousands of distinct CDR3 sequences, less than 60% of which are singletons, and around a fifth rests with the top ten. The germline V and J ends were trimmed by 4 bases and 5 bases, with 25 bases remaining between them. The CDR3 is 18 amino acids. Germline V CDR1 and CDR2: SGHVS, FQNEAQ. A word on this clonotype: Its target is not known.

Source material: breast tumor tissue. The chain combines TRBV7-8 with TRBJ2-3; D is possibly TRBD1 (9 bases). The TCR was taken from a female donor with breast cancer. Some clones in this sample may be carry-over from other donors' samples. The CDR3 DNA is TGTGCCAGCAGCTCCAAGGCCGGGACAGGGAGCGGGAGAGATACGCAGTATTTT. Amino acid sequence: CASSSKAGTGSGRDTQYF.